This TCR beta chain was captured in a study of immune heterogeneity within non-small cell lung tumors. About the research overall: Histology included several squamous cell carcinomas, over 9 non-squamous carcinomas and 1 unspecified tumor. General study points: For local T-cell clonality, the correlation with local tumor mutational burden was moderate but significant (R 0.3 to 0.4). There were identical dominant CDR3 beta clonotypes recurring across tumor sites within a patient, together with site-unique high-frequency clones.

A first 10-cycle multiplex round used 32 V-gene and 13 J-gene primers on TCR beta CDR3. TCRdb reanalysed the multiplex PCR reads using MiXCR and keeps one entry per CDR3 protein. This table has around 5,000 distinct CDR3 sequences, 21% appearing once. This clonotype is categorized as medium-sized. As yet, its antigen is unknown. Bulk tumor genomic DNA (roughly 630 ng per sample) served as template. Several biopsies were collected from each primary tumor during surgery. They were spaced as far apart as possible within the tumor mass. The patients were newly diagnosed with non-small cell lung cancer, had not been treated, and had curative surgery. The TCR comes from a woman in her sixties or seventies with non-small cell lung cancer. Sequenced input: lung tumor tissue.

This CDR3 reads CASSQAFGPMKGYEQYF. CDR3 DNA: TGTGCCAGCAGCCAAGCCTTTGGGCCCATGAAGGGCTACGAGCAGTACTTC. The chain uses TRBV3-1 and TRBJ2-7; D remains unclear. Germline V gives CDR1 LGHDT, CDR2 YNNKEL (reference sequence). There are 17 residues in the CDR3. The ends were cut back, 1 base at V and 3 bases at J, with 19 bases in the middle.